A selection of T cell receptor beta chains follows, all from one sample in a study of blood T cells in healthy people across ages. TCRdb passed the 5' RACE reads through MiXCR, listing each CDR3 protein once. The sample gives fewer than 1,200,000 distinct CDR3 sequences, about 23% of which show up once; approximately 0.71% is in the top ten. This same sample was also taken into another study, of T cells of mothers and their children.

The sample consisted of blood. These receptors were collected from a girl aged 2-15 years in good health. Both conserved end residues are part of each CDR3. Fields, in order: J gene, clone size, D gene, V gene, CDR3 DNA, CDR3 protein. D genes are given only for firm matches. A clone size is listed for some rows: how often the clone was seen (once, few, many), or a class if it is expanded.

TRBJ2-7,NA,NA,TRBV4-1,TGCGCCAGCAGGGGAGCAGAGGGCGAGCAGTACTTC,CASRGAEGEQYF
TRBJ2-7,few,NA,TRBV7-9,TGTGCCAGCAGCCTCGGGGCCAATTACGAGCAGTACTTC,CASSLGANYEQYF
TRBJ2-1,NA,NA,TRBV5-1,TGCGCCAGCAGCTTACCCGCTAGCGCCTCCTACAATGAGCAGTTCTTC,CASSLPASASYNEQFF
TRBJ2-1,few,NA,TRBV11-2,TGTGCCAGCAGCCAGACCCGGACTGGGCAGTTCTTC,CASSQTRTGQFF
TRBJ1-6,once,NA,TRBV4-1,TGCGCCAGCAGCCAAGTCCCAGGGAGGTCTAGGCCCCTCCACTTT,CASSQVPGRSRPLHF
TRBJ2-1,NA,NA,TRBV4-1,TGCGCCAGCAGCCAGGGGGCCGGGGGTGAGCAGTTCTTC,CASSQGAGGEQFF
TRBJ1-1,few,NA,TRBV7-2,TGTGCCAGCAGCCGATCCCCAGAACAAGTTAAAGCTTTCTTT,CASSRSPEQVKAFF
TRBJ2-7,NA,TRBD1,TRBV5-1,TGCGCCAGCAGCTGGCCGGGACAGGGTTACGAGCAGTACTTC,CASSWPGQGYEQYF
TRBJ2-5,NA,TRBD1,TRBV2,TGTGCCAGCGGGACAGGGTCTGAGACCCAGTACTTC,CASGTGSETQYF
TRBJ2-5,few,NA,TRBV7-9,TGTGCCAGCAGCTTAAATCGTCTCGAGACCCAGTACTTC,CASSLNRLETQYF
TRBJ2-6,few,NA,TRBV20-1,TGCAGTGCTAGAGGAGTCGGGTGGAGTTCTGGGGCCAACGTCCTGACTTTC,CSARGVGWSSGANVLTF
TRBJ1-1,many,NA,TRBV12-3/TRBV12-4,TGTGCCAGCAGTTTCGACCGGAACACTGAAGCTTTCTTT,CASSFDRNTEAFF
TRBJ2-2,NA,NA,TRBV6-5,TGTGCCAGCAGAACGGCAGGCCCCACCGGGGAGCTGTTTTTT,CASRTAGPTGELFF
TRBJ1-4,few,TRBD1,TRBV12-3/TRBV12-4,TGTGCCAGCAGTCCAATCTTTGGAGGGGGCGTTGAAAAACTGTTTTTT,CASSPIFGGGVEKLFF
TRBJ2-3,NA,NA,TRBV29-1,TGCAGCGTCCTTGAGACAGGAGGATCAGATACGCAGTATTTT,CSVLETGGSDTQYF
TRBJ2-1,many,NA,TRBV12-3/TRBV12-4,TGTGCCAGCAGCTTAACGGGGGAGCAGTTCTTC,CASSLTGEQFF
TRBJ2-7,many,TRBD1,TRBV3-1,TGTGCCACCGGTTTTTCCCCCGGACAGGGGACCTACGAGCAGTACTTC,CATGFSPGQGTYEQYF
TRBJ1-4,once,NA,TRBV7-6,TGTGCCAGCAGCGCCACTCGGGCTAATGAAAAACTGTTTTTT,CASSATRANEKLFF
TRBJ1-6,few,NA,TRBV4-3,TGCGCCAGCAGCTACGGATCGGGTAATTCACCCCTCCACTTT,CASSYGSGNSPLHF
TRBJ1-3,few,TRBD1,TRBV6-1,TGTGCCAGCAGTGTAGACAGGGTTAACACCATATATTTT,CASSVDRVNTIYF
TRBJ2-2,few,NA,TRBV7-3,TGTGCCAGCAGCTTGGGCGGGTTCGGGGAGCTGTTTTTT,CASSLGGFGELFF
TRBJ1-5,few,NA,TRBV14,TGTGCCAGCAGCCAGAGAGGAATAAATCAGCCCCAGCATTTT,CASSQRGINQPQHF
TRBJ2-5,NA,NA,TRBV28,TGTGCCAGCAGTTCCTCGCAGGTTCGGGAGACCCAGTACTTC,CASSSSQVRETQYF
TRBJ2-1,NA,NA,TRBV7-9,TGTGCCAGCAGCTTACCTTCGGGCAGGGAAGGATATAATGAGCAGTTCTTC,CASSLPSGREGYNEQFF
TRBJ2-2,NA,NA,TRBV10-3,TGTGCCATCAGTGCTGCCAGGGAAGGGGAGCTGTTTTTT,CAISAAREGELFF
TRBJ1-1,few,NA,TRBV7-3,TGTGCCAACAGCTTTCAGCCCGAGACTGAAGCTTTCTTT,CANSFQPETEAFF
TRBJ1-2,NA,TRBD1,TRBV20-1,TGCAGTGCTAGTCCCGAGGGACAGGGAGGGCAAGGCACCTTC,CSASPEGQGGQGTF
TRBJ1-5,NA,NA,TRBV20-1,TGCAGTGCTAGAGACGCGGGGGGACCGATCAATCAGCCCCAGCATTTT,CSARDAGGPINQPQHF
TRBJ2-7,NA,TRBD1,TRBV29-1,TGCAGCGTTGGACAGGGGGCCGAGCAGTACTTC,CSVGQGAEQYF
TRBJ2-3,few,NA,TRBV7-9,TGTGCCAGCAGCCCGTTGCCCCTCGGGCTCACAGATACGCAGTATTTT,CASSPLPLGLTDTQYF
TRBJ2-4,few,NA,TRBV28,TGTGCCAGCAGTCCAACGGTGGGGGGTCGCAAAAACATTCAGTACTTC,CASSPTVGGRKNIQYF
TRBJ2-5,few,NA,TRBV7-6,TGTGCCAGCAGCTTATCACAGGGAGAGACCCAGTACTTC,CASSLSQGETQYF
TRBJ2-7,NA,NA,TRBV29-1,TGCAGCGTTGGTGCCTCCAATCGGGCCTACGAGCAGTACTTC,CSVGASNRAYEQYF
TRBJ1-1,NA,NA,TRBV7-3,TGTGCCAGCAGCTTGGCCGCAGAGGGGAACACTGAAGCTTTCTTT,CASSLAAEGNTEAFF
TRBJ2-2,few,NA,TRBV6-5,TGTGCCACCCAGGGACTCCAGAACACCGGGGAGCTGTTTTTT,CATQGLQNTGELFF
TRBJ2-7,NA,TRBD1,TRBV9,TGTGCCAGCAGCGCAGCTCCGGGACAGGGTTTGGGAGAAATGATATACGAGCAGTACTTC,CASSAAPGQGLGEMIYEQYF
TRBJ2-3,few,NA,TRBV28,TGTGCCAGCAGTCCAGTAGGGTCAGATACGCAGTATTTT,CASSPVGSDTQYF
TRBJ2-5,NA,NA,TRBV20-1,TGCAGTGCTAGAGCTCAGGGTCAAGAGACCCAGTACTTC,CSARAQGQETQYF
TRBJ2-1,NA,NA,TRBV7-2,TGTGCCAGCAGCTTAGGGGTTGGCTACGAGCAGTTCTTC,CASSLGVGYEQFF